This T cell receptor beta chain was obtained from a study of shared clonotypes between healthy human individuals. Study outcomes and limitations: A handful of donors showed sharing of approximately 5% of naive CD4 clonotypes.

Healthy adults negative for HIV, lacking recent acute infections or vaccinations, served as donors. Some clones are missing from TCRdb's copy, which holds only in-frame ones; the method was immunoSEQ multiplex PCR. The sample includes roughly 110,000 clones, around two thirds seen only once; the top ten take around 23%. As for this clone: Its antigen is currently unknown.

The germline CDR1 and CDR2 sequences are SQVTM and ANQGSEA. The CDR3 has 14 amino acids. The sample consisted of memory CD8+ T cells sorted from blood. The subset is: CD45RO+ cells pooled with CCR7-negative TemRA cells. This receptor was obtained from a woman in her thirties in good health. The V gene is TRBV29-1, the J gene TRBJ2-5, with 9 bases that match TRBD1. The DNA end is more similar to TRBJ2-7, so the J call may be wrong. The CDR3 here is CSVVPTGGTYEQYF. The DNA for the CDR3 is TGCAGCGTTGTTCCGACAGGGGGTACCTACGAGCAGTACTTC.